Below are 18 T cell receptor beta chains sequenced from a single sample in a study of cytomegalovirus exposure and HLA in healthy donors. It was with 60 Vbeta and 13 Jbeta primers that the PCR ran. Clones were sequenced by immunoSEQ multiplex PCR, and TCRdb holds only the in-frame ones, with some missing. This sample has approximately 140,000 clones, with roughly two thirds found just once. The source material was PBMCs. Every receptor here comes from a male donor in good health and CMV-seronegative.

This sequence joins TRBV13 and TRBJ2-3, with D possibly TRBD2 on 7 matching bases. The CDR3 spans 15 residues. V was trimmed by 1 base and J by 3 bases, leaving 11 bases between them. In germline, CDR1 is PRHDT, CDR2 FYEKMQ (reference sequence). DNA for the CDR3: TGTGCCAGCAGCTTAGTAAGGGGGGGGACAGATACGCAGTATTTT. Protein product: CASSLVRGGTDTQYF.

The CDR3 spells CASSEVAGGNYGYTF. The CDR3 bases are TGTGCCAGCAGTGAAGTGGCGGGAGGAAACTATGGCTACACCTTC. The J gene is TRBJ1-2, the V gene TRBV6-1; D unresolved. Between the trimmed V and J ends, which lost 1 base and 2 bases, there was a span of 11 bases. CDR3 length equals 15 residues. Germline CDR1 and CDR2: MNHNS and SASEGT.

This rearrangement joins TRBV27 to TRBJ1-1; 7 positions agree with TRBD1. With 6 bases clipped from V and 1 base from J, the junction kept 8 bases outside the gene matches. The CDR3 is 15 residues long. Germline CDR1 reads MNHEY; CDR2 reads SMNVEV (reference sequence). This CDR3 is CASRYRGIGNTEAFF. In DNA form, the CDR3 reads TGTGCCAGCAGATACAGGGGAATAGGGAACACTGAAGCTTTCTTT.

The chain recombines TRBV5-7 with TRBJ1-2; D unresolved. TRBV5-7 counts as an open reading frame of uncertain function. The germline V and J ends were trimmed by 2 bases and 5 bases, with 13 bases remaining between them. The CDR3 runs 14 residues. CDR3 nucleotide sequence: TGTGCCAGCAGCTTCGCCTATCCTATTTATGGCTACACCTTC. Translation gives CASSFAYPIYGYTF.

The J gene is TRBJ2-7, the V gene TRBV7-9; 10 bases align to TRBD2. Germline values: CDR1 SEHNR, CDR2 FQNEAQ (reference sequence). The CDR3 runs 14 residues. With 4 bases clipped from V and 3 bases from J, the junction kept 3 bases outside the gene matches. Here the CDR3 reads CASSSLAGDYEQYF. CDR3 sequence (DNA): TGTGCCAGCAGCTCTCTAGCGGGGGACTACGAGCAGTACTTC.

This clone was recorded a few times. The rearrangement links TRBV7-6 to TRBJ1-1; possibly TRBD1 for D (5 bases). Germline values: CDR1 SGHVS, CDR2 FNYEAQ. The CDR3 loop spans 15 amino acids. V was shortened by 5 bases and J by 2 bases, with 15 bases between the two germline ends. The CDR3: CASSQGAGSNTEAFF. In nucleotides, the CDR3 is TGTGCCAGCAGCCAAGGGGCAGGTTCTAACACTGAAGCTTTCTTT.

In DNA form, the CDR3 reads TGTGCCAGCAGTATAGCGGGCTACGAGCAGTACTTC. Translated, it gives CASSIAGYEQYF. The chain carries TRBV6-5 and TRBJ2-7; 7 positions match TRBD2. CDR3 length equals 12 residues. Trimming removed 5 bases from V and 3 bases from J; junction bases left unmatched: 1. The germline V gene encodes CDR1 MNHEY and CDR2 SVGAGI.

Written as DNA, the CDR3 is TGTGCCAGCAGCTTAGGGCTAGCGGGAACCGGGGAGCTGTTTTTT. It translates to CASSLGLAGTGELFF. This chain joins TRBV7-3 and TRBJ2-2; the match to TRBD2 covers 9 bases. The germline gives CDR1 SGHTA, CDR2 FQGTGA. CDR3 length: 15 amino acids. With 2 bases clipped from V and 5 bases from J, the junction kept 3 bases outside the gene matches. The whole variable domain, filled in from reference TRBV7-3 and TRBJ2-2, reads GAGVSQTPSNKVTEKGKYVELRCDPISGHTALYWYRQSLGQGPEFLIYFQGTGAADDSGLPNDRFFAVRPEGSVSTLKIQRTERGDSAVYLCASSLGLAGTGELFFGEGSRLTVL.

This chain links TRBV6-5 with TRBJ1-1, with a tentative D call TRBD1 (5 bases). The germline V gene has CDR1 MNHEY and CDR2 SVGAGI. V lost 7 bases, J lost 1 base, and 10 bases lay in between. This CDR3 spans 13 amino acids. The CDR3 region is CASKFDRNTEAFF. CDR3 nucleotide sequence: TGTGCCAGCAAATTCGACAGGAACACTGAAGCTTTCTTT.

V gene TRBV6-4 combines with J gene TRBJ1-5; tentative D call: TRBD1 (5 bases). V gave up 5 bases and J gave up 5 bases, with 28 bases separating them. From germline, CDR1 is MRHNA and CDR2 SNTAGT. The CDR3 consists of 19 residues. The CDR3 protein is CASSKTRTETSKGHQPQHF. The CDR3 region has the DNA TGTGCCAGCAGTAAAACACGGACGGAGACGAGTAAGGGGCATCAGCCCCAGCATTTT.

The rearrangement links TRBV7-2 to TRBJ1-1; 8 bases are a match to TRBD1. Germline CDR1 reads SGHTA; CDR2 reads FQGNSA. The CDR3 extends over 14 amino acids. After removal of 5 bases from V and 2 bases from J, the junction contained 4 bases not matched to a gene. The CDR3 reads CASSVDRANTEAFF. The CDR3, as DNA: TGTGCCAGCAGCGTGGACAGGGCAAACACTGAAGCTTTCTTT.

The chain employs TRBV5-1 and TRBJ2-1; 9 nucleotides align to TRBD1. V lost 2 bases to trimming and J lost 1 base; unmatched junction nucleotides: 10. Germline CDR1 is SGHRS and CDR2 is YFSETQ. This CDR3 has 18 amino acids. CDR3 protein: CASSFDRGNVRSYNEQFF. CDR3 coding DNA: TGCGCCAGCAGCTTTGACAGGGGGAACGTACGTTCCTACAATGAGCAGTTCTTC.

The chain has TRBV7-2 and TRBJ2-3, with 8 bases aligning to TRBD1. The V gene's germline CDR1 is SGHTA and CDR2 FQGNSA. V lost 3 bases, J lost 6 bases, and 14 bases stayed unmatched. The CDR3 extends over 17 amino acids. The CDR3 spells CASSLGQGAILADTQYF. CDR3 nucleotides: TGTGCCAGCAGCTTGGGGCAGGGGGCAATCTTGGCGGATACGCAGTATTTT.

The chain joins TRBV7-9 to TRBJ2-2, with 9 nucleotides matching TRBD2. CDR1 is SEHNR and CDR2 is FQNEAQ in the germline V gene (reference sequence). Trimming cost V 1 base and J 4 bases; bases outside gene matches: 4. This CDR3 contains 16 residues. As DNA, the CDR3 is TGTGCCAGCAGCTTAGTAGCGGGGGACCCCACCGGGGAGCTGTTTTTT. It is translated as CASSLVAGDPTGELFF.

The V and J genes are TRBV13 and TRBJ2-5; D not certain. The V and J ends lost 3 bases and 4 bases respectively, with 12 bases between them. This CDR3 has 14 amino acids. CDR1 is PRHDT and CDR2 is FYEKMQ in the germline V gene (reference sequence). CDR3 in DNA: TGTGCCAGCAGCTTTCTTTTAGAAGCAGAGACCCAGTACTTC. It codes for CASSFLLEAETQYF.

The chain employs TRBV5-8 and TRBJ2-3; TRBD2 is a possible D gene (5 bases). CDR3 length: 17 amino acids. Trimming pared 2 bases from V and 0 bases from J, leaving 16 bases between. CDR1 and CDR2 from the germline V gene are SGHTS and YDEGEE. CDR3 nucleotide sequence: TGTGCCAGCAGCTTAGCGGAATCAAGCTATAGCACAGATACGCAGTATTTT. Encoded protein: CASSLAESSYSTDTQYF.

The rearrangement uses TRBV6-6 and TRBJ2-1; D is unresolved. The CDR3 length is 15 residues. From germline, CDR1 is MNHNY and CDR2 SVGAGI (reference sequence). V was trimmed by 5 bases and J by 0 bases, leaving 11 bases between them. The CDR3 DNA reads TGTGCCAGCAGTAGAGACACGAGCTCCTACAATGAGCAGTTCTTC. This codes for CASSRDTSSYNEQFF.

The chain has TRBV7-8 and TRBJ1-1, with no clear D. The V gene lost 5 bases and the J gene lost 8 bases, with 12 bases spanning the gap. The CDR3 loop spans 12 amino acids. Per the germline V gene, CDR1 is SGHVS and CDR2 is FQNEAQ. This CDR3 is CASSPSRREAFF. CDR3 bases: TGTGCCAGCAGCCCCTCCAGGAGGGAAGCTTTCTTT.